This T cell receptor (beta chain) was captured in a study of shared clonotypes between healthy human individuals. Study details: Used for every donor were three CD4 naive, three CD4 memory, two CD8 naive and one CD8 memory plate.

Looked up from germline, CDR1 is MGHRA and CDR2 is YSYEKL. V lost 5 bases to trimming and J lost 7 bases, with 14 bases between them. This CDR3 region has 14 residues. The authors loaded roughly 180 ng DNA, roughly 27,000 T cell genomes, into sorted-subset replicate PCRs. The assay was immunoSEQ multiplex PCR, and TCRdb's table has in-frame clones only and misses some. The repertoire includes around 2.5 million clones, more than 85% of them detected once, and more than 0.35% sits in the top ten. Comment on this clone: The antigen remains undetermined.

Findings of the study overall: Sequencing depth was expected to influence donor clonotype sharing.

The chain employs TRBV4-1 and TRBJ1-4, with no clear D. The source of this sequence is a man aged 18 to 35 in good health. Some clones in this sample may be carry-over from other donors' samples. The sequenced material came from naive CD4+ T cells from PBMCs. Documented subset: CD45RA+ positively selected. The CDR3 is CASSSDAESEKLFF. In nucleotides, the CDR3 is TGCGCCAGCAGCAGCGATGCCGAATCTGAAAAACTGTTTTTT.